This T cell receptor beta chain was recorded in a study of vaccination effects on CD4 cells after COVID-19. As to this clone: Its antigen is still unknown.

The table came from immunoSEQ multiplex PCR; TCRdb's copy has only in-frame clones and leaves some out. The sample has around 67,000 clones, roughly four fifths seen once; the top ten hold 0.95% to 1.5%. Trimming cost V 0 bases and J 4 bases, with 16 bases left between them. The CDR3 is 17 residues long. The germline CDR1 and CDR2 sequences are SGDLS and YYNGEE. ViraFEST assay sequencing came after antigen-specific CD4+ T cells were expanded with viral peptide pools. Scientists isolated CD4+ T cells after a roughly 9-day culture period ended. Either the BNT162b2 or mRNA-1273 vaccine was given to participants in two doses.

The material was CD4+ T cells from PBMCs cultured with HCoV-229E spike peptides, obtained after COVID-19 vaccination. This TCR was recovered from a human donor who received a COVID-19 vaccine. This rearrangement joins TRBV9 to TRBJ1-4, with D perhaps matching TRBD1 (5 bases). CDR3: CASSVEGKGKSNEKLFF. The CDR3 DNA reads TGTGCCAGCAGCGTAGAGGGGAAGGGGAAAAGTAATGAAAAACTGTTTTTT.